The source of this T cell receptor (beta chain) is a study of beta chain features in type 1 diabetes (dated by TCRdb to 2017 to 2018). With respect to the entire study: Mean age, gender distribution, total cell number and subset yield were not different between patients and healthy donors. A total of about 100 million sorted cells were examined across all samples, and RNA yield correlated strongly with the number of cells per subset. In the study, recently diagnosed type 1 diabetes patients and matched healthy donors were compared on the TCRB repertoires of their sorted circulating CD4+ T cell subsets. Naive and central memory subsets were obtained from all 30 or so donors, but regulatory and stem cell-like memory subsets were isolated from only 8 patients and roughly eight healthy donors.

All of the isolated RNA was reverse transcribed with the High Capacity cDNA Reverse Transcription Kit, so expressed TCRB transcripts were sequenced. Deep immunoSEQ sequencing was applied to naive, central memory and regulatory T cell samples, giving an average of about 3.8 million total reads per sample. After sorted cells were lysed in RLT buffer, RNA was extracted with DNase-treated RNeasy Micro or Mini kits, with the choice depending on cell number. To prevent cross-contamination, every cell subset was processed on its own, while patient and healthy donor samples were processed together. Using the immunoSEQ multiplex PCR, TCRB sequences were amplified from cDNA into 87-bp fragments spanning the CDR3 region. The amplicons were sequenced using the Illumina HiSeq platform. The authors' analysis ran thus. PCR bias was computationally corrected using synthetic template baselines, reads within Hamming distance 2 were collapsed, and singletons that could not be merged were discarded. Reads were aligned against IMGT so that V, D and J genes, CDR3 length and insertions or deletions at six rearrangement sites could be assigned. Within each subset, clonotype counts were normalized to sorted cell number, after which true diversity and Gini coefficients were computed with the tcR R package. The overlap coefficient, calculated on TCRB nucleotide sequences, was used to quantify repertoire sharing. Out-of-frame TCRB sequences from naive cells were analyzed to stand in for the pre-selection repertoire. Imported from immuneACCESS, the table was reduced by TCRdb to in-frame sequences with V and J called. These copies leave out some clones; in studies compared against another copy, an unresolved V gene accounts for under half, and the cause of the remainder is not known. V and J calls and clone size are copied from that table; D and trimming were computed from the DNA. The sample table holds roughly 250,000 clones, of which roughly 22% were seen once. The ten largest clonotypes hold 0.025% to 0.035% of the sample.

Trimming removed 4 bases from V and 1 base from J, leaving 14 bases between the germline ends. The CDR3 covers 16 residues, taking in both the cysteine and the phenylalanine. Only CDR3 DNA remains: 48 bases, in frame from the first base. CDR1 and CDR2 are drawn from the germline V gene: SGDLS, YYNGEE. Overall study outcomes, separate from this receptor: In all four CD4+ subsets, TCRB CDR3 length was moderately but significantly shorter in type 1 diabetes patients. Naive, central memory and regulatory TCRB repertoires appeared to be more alike among patients than among healthy donors. Shorter templates might have been favored by PCR, but patient and control samples were amplified and corrected together, so both groups would have been affected equally by any skew. Because cDNA was sequenced instead of genomic DNA, activated cells with high expression could be over-represented, although the groups did not differ in activation or CD3 levels. Only small numbers of individuals were included in the HLA sub-analyses, which left unresolved whether HLA type had any influence on TCRB rearrangement. At VDJ recombination sites, patients with type 1 diabetes made fewer insertions and deleted more nucleotides, a pattern implying thymic rearrangement abnormalities.

Concerning this clone: It has no known antigen specificity. No base qualities exist here, and no much larger clone lies one base off it.

From each donor, a single peripheral blood sample of approximately 120 mL on average was drawn into heparinised tubes. Naive, central memory, regulatory and stem cell-like memory CD4+ T cells were sorted on a BD FACSAria II using a panel including CD45RO, CCR7, CD25, CD127, CD95 and CD27. Purity was above 95% for every sorted population. PBMCs were isolated immediately by Lymphoprep density gradient centrifugation and stained directly without culture. Samples were stained and sorted in pairs, with one healthy donor and one patient per experiment, so that batch effects were minimized. The sequence joins TRBV9 to TRBJ2-2; the D region possibly corresponds to TRBD1 (6 bases align). This receptor was taken from a woman between 35 and 50 years old with type 1 diabetes. Material for sequencing was naive CD4+ T cells from blood. The cell subset or site label for this specimen denotes: true naive CD4+ T cells. DNA sequence: TGTGCCAGCAGCTCGCTGGGCAGGGGGAACACCGGGGAGCTGTTTTTT. It translates as CASSSLGRGNTGELFF.